Described below is a single TCR beta chain sequence and its context. The antigen remains unidentified. After template switching added a universal primer site, the resulting cDNA carried unique molecular identifiers. TCRdb independently ran MiXCR on the 5' RACE reads; one entry per CDR3 protein. The table includes 570,000 or so distinct CDR3 sequences, over 8.5% detected once. This sample is drawn from a study of identical twins. Study conclusions and caveats: Weaker excess sharing between twins was seen in beta out-of-frame sequences. Zero-insertion findings could be partly confounded by invariant cells (MAIT and iNKT cells).

V lost 11 bases and J 6 bases, leaving 22 bases between the germline ends. Germline V gives CDR1 MNHNS, CDR2 SASEGT. This CDR3 has 14 amino acids. These data were likewise used in another study, on yellow fever vaccine responses in identical twins.

The clonotype originates from a woman aged 18-29 years in good health. The sequencing sample was made of PBMCs. The rearrangement uses TRBV6-1 and TRBJ1-2; D may be TRBD1 (6 bases). CDR3 in amino acids: CAGGRVPAWNGYTF. CDR3 coding DNA: TGTGCCGGGGGCAGGGTGCCCGCATGGAATGGCTACACCTTC.